These T cell receptor beta chains were read from a single sample in a study of blood T cell repertoires in COVID-19. Sequencing used immunoSEQ multiplex PCR; TCRdb keeps in-frame clones, though not all of them. Of about 400,000 clones listed, nearly 90% are singletons. The sample comprised PBMCs or T cells enriched from blood (not recorded which). The receptors here all came from a woman in her late teens or twenties with acute COVID-19. CDR3s include the opening cysteine and the closing phenylalanine or tryptophan. Each record gives: D gene, V gene, clone size, J gene, CDR3 protein, CDR3 DNA. D genes are given only for firm matches. Clone size is not always given. Where it is, it says once, few, many or a class for expanded clones.

>NA|TRBV7-9|once|TRBJ2-1
CASSGGAANEQFF
TGTGCCAGCAGCGGGGGGGCGGCCAATGAGCAGTTCTTC
>NA|TRBV7-9|NA|TRBJ2-7
CASSQDSYPYEQYF
TGTGCCAGCAGCCAAGACAGTTACCCCTACGAGCAGTACTTC
>TRBD2|TRBV27|NA|TRBJ2-3
CASSLGLAGEDTQYF
TGTGCCAGCAGTTTGGGACTAGCGGGAGAGGATACGCAGTATTTT
>TRBD1|TRBV19|NA|TRBJ1-2
CASSLDRLGYTF
TGTGCCAGTAGTTTGGACAGGCTGGGCTACACCTTC
>NA|TRBV2|NA|TRBJ1-4
CASSEFQVGEKLFF
TGTGCCAGCAGTGAATTTCAGGTTGGAGAAAAACTGTTTTTT
>TRBD1|TRBV6-5|once|TRBJ1-5
CASSLTGGGSQPQHF
TGTGCCAGCAGTCTAACAGGGGGAGGCAGTCAGCCCCAGCATTTT
>NA|TRBV5-4|NA|TRBJ1-2
CASSLADHRGYGYTF
TGTGCCAGCAGCTTGGCGGACCACCGAGGGTATGGCTACACCTTC
>NA|TRBV12-3/TRBV12-4|NA|TRBJ1-2
CASSPRTVYGYTF
TGTGCCAGCAGTCCCCGGACAGTTTATGGCTACACCTTC
>NA|TRBV5-3|NA|TRBJ2-5
CARSLARRGKTQYF
TGTGCCAGAAGCTTGGCCAGGCGGGGAAAGACCCAGTACTTC
>NA|TRBV19|NA|TRBJ1-2
CASNPGVPDNYGYTF
TGTGCCAGTAACCCCGGGGTACCCGACAACTATGGCTACACCTTC
>NA|TRBV5-8|NA|TRBJ2-7
CASSLETEQYF
TGTGCCAGCAGCTTGGAGACTGAGCAGTACTTC
>NA|TRBV29-1|NA|TRBJ1-2
CSVEGRGEGYTF
TGCAGCGTTGAAGGGCGGGGAGAAGGCTACACCTTC
>NA|TRBV10-3|NA|TRBJ1-3
CAISESTGGSGNTIYF
TGTGCCATCAGTGAGTCGACAGGCGGGTCTGGAAACACCATATATTTT
>TRBD2|TRBV28|NA|TRBJ2-1
CASSLDLAGVRDNEQFF
TGTGCCAGCAGTTTAGATCTAGCGGGAGTTCGAGACAATGAGCAGTTCTTC
>NA|TRBV27|once|TRBJ2-3
CASSLWARTTDTQYF
TGTGCCAGCAGTTTATGGGCCCGGACTACAGATACGCAGTATTTT
>TRBD1|TRBV27|once|TRBJ1-6
CASSLSKTGGSLSSYNSPLHF
TGTGCCAGCAGTTTATCGAAGACAGGGGGCTCGTTGAGCTCCTATAATTCACCCCTCCACTTT
>TRBD1|TRBV10-3|once|TRBJ2-1
CAISDSGTGVREQFF
TGTGCCATCAGTGATTCCGGGACAGGCGTTAGGGAGCAGTTCTTC
>NA|TRBV19|NA|TRBJ1-1
CASTRQGLNTEAFF
TGTGCCAGTACTAGGCAGGGGCTGAACACTGAAGCTTTCTTT
>NA|TRBV30|NA|TRBJ1-4
CAWNTLGAGYEKLFF
TGTGCCTGGAATACCTTAGGGGCGGGATATGAAAAACTGTTTTTT
>TRBD1|TRBV6-2/TRBV6-3|NA|TRBJ1-5
CASSYTPGQGVGQPQHF
TGTGCCAGCAGTTACACCCCAGGACAGGGGGTTGGTCAGCCCCAGCATTTT
>NA|TRBV6-2/TRBV6-3|NA|TRBJ1-5
CASSYVRGSQPQHF
TGTGCCAGCAGTTACGTTCGGGGTTCTCAGCCCCAGCATTTT
>NA|TRBV12-3/TRBV12-4|few|TRBJ1-1
CASSPLRNTEAFF
TGTGCCAGCAGTCCCCTGAGGAACACTGAAGCTTTCTTT
>TRBD2|TRBV7-2|once|TRBJ2-7
CASSTPSGGTYEQYF
TGTGCCAGCAGCACCCCCTCGGGGGGGACCTACGAGCAGTACTTC
>NA|TRBV19|NA|TRBJ1-1
CASSISRGPEAFF
TGTGCCAGTAGTATTTCCAGGGGCCCTGAAGCTTTCTTT
>NA|TRBV6-5|once|TRBJ2-3
CASSYPQGSADTQYF
TGTGCCAGCAGTTACCCACAGGGATCGGCAGATACGCAGTATTTT
>TRBD2|TRBV7-3|NA|TRBJ2-3
CASSPTSLAGVRSRLTDTQYF
TGTGCCAGCAGCCCAACCTCCCTAGCGGGGGTAAGAAGCCGCCTCACAGATACGCAGTATTTT
>NA|TRBV6-5|NA|TRBJ2-1
CASSYPRSGNEQFF
TGTGCCAGCAGTTACCCCCGGTCGGGCAATGAGCAGTTCTTC
>NA|TRBV14|NA|TRBJ1-4
CASSQDGSGKLFF
TGTGCCAGCAGCCAAGATGGAAGCGGAAAACTGTTTTTT
>TRBD1|TRBV12-3/TRBV12-4|NA|TRBJ2-1
CASSSTGKGEQFF
TGTGCCAGCAGTTCGACAGGGAAGGGCGAGCAGTTCTTC
>NA|TRBV19|NA|TRBJ1-6
CASRRPGFDNSPLHF
TGTGCCAGTAGACGCCCAGGTTTCGATAATTCACCCCTCCACTTT
>NA|TRBV13|few|TRBJ2-1
CASSLTGNEQFF
TGTGCCAGCAGCCTGACAGGTAATGAGCAGTTCTTC
>TRBD1|TRBV5-4|NA|TRBJ2-7
CASSLGRDSSYEQYF
TGTGCCAGCAGCTTGGGCCGGGACAGCTCCTACGAGCAGTACTTC
>NA|TRBV5-4|NA|TRBJ2-7
CASRYDSSYEQYF
TGTGCCAGCAGGTATGACAGCTCCTACGAGCAGTACTTC
>NA|TRBV6-6|NA|TRBJ2-1
CASSFRLEIRYNEQFF
TGTGCCAGCAGTTTCCGACTCGAGATTAGGTACAATGAGCAGTTCTTC
>TRBD1|TRBV27|NA|TRBJ1-6
CASSPFYRGNSPLHF
TGTGCCAGCAGTCCCTTCTACAGGGGAAATTCACCCCTCCACTTT
>NA|TRBV30|few|TRBJ1-4
CAWSQGEKLFF
TGTGCCTGGAGTCAGGGTGAAAAACTGTTTTTT
>NA|TRBV4-3|NA|TRBJ1-1
CASSQDRREAFF
TGCGCCAGCAGCCAGGACAGACGTGAAGCTTTCTTT
>NA|TRBV13|NA|TRBJ1-6
CASSPSEAKYNSPLHF
TGTGCCAGCAGCCCTTCGGAGGCAAAATATAATTCACCCCTCCACTTT
>NA|TRBV19|NA|TRBJ2-5
CASSIRGYETQYF
TGTGCCAGTAGTATAAGGGGGTACGAGACCCAGTACTTC
>TRBD2|TRBV11-2|NA|TRBJ2-1
CASSLKRDRGEQFF
TGTGCCAGCAGCTTAAAGCGGGATCGGGGTGAGCAGTTCTTC
>TRBD1|TRBV11-2|NA|TRBJ1-2
CASSFSGQGNVNNYGYTF
TGTGCCAGCAGCTTCTCCGGACAGGGGAACGTGAATAACTATGGCTACACCTTC
>NA|TRBV11-2|once|TRBJ2-1
CASSPGGINNEQFF
TGTGCCAGCAGTCCAGGCGGGATAAACAATGAGCAGTTCTTC
>NA|TRBV6-2/TRBV6-3|NA|TRBJ1-2
CASSFYETNYGYTF
TGTGCCAGCAGTTTCTACGAGACTAACTATGGCTACACCTTC
>NA|TRBV19|NA|TRBJ1-1
CASSIPDGGRTEAFF
TGTGCCAGTAGTATCCCGGACGGGGGTCGGACTGAAGCTTTCTTT